The subject of this entry is one T cell receptor (beta chain). The data stem from a study of T cells expressing NK-cell markers. There are 14 residues in the CDR3. CDR1 DFQATT and CDR2 SNEGSKA come from the germline V gene (reference sequence). TCRdb reanalyzed the 5' RACE reads and collapses them to one entry per CDR3 protein, without DNA. The sample shows 200,000 to 300,000 distinct CDR3 sequences, and roughly 4.2% sits with its ten largest clones. The rearrangement links TRBV20-1 to TRBJ2-6. Sample: blood T cells: a sorted CD56 or NKG2C T cell subset, CD4+ or CD8+ T cells, or bulk PBMC T cells (not recorded which). The TCR sequence derives from a woman aged 18-70 years in good health. The CDR3 loop is CSAPMSSGANVLTF.